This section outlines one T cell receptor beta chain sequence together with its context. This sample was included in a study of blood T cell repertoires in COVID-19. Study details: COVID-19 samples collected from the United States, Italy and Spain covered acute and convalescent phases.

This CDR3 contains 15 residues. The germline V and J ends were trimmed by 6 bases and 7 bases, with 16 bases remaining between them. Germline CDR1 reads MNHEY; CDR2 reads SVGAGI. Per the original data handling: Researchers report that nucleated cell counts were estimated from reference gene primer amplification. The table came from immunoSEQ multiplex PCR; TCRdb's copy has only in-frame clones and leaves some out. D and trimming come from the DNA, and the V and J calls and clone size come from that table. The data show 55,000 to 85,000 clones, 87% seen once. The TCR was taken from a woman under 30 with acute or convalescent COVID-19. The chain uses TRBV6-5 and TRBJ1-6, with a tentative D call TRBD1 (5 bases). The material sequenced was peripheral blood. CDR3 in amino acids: CASSRSTPGNSPLHF. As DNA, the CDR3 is TGTGCCAGCAGCCGATCGACCCCAGGGAATTCACCCCTCCACTTT.